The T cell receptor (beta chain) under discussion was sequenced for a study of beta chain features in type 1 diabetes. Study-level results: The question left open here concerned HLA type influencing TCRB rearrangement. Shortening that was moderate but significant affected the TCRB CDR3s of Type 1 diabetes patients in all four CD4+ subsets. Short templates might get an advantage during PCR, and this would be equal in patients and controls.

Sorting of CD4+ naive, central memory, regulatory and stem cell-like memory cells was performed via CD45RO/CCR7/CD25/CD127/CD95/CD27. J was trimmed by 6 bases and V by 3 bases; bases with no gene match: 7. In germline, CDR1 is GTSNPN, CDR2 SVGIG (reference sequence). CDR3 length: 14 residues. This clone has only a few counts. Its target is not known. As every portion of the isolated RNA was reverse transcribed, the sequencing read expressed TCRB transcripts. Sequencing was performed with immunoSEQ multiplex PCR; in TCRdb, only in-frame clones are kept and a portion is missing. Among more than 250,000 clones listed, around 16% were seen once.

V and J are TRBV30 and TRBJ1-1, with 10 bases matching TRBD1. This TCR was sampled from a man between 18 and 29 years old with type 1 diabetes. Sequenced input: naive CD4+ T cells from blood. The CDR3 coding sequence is TGTGCCTGGAGGCGACAGGGGACAGGGGCTGAAGCTTTCTTT. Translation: CAWRRQGTGAEAFF.